These 9 T cell receptor beta chains were all obtained from the same sample, sequenced in a study of shared clonotypes between healthy human individuals. Data came from immunoSEQ multiplex PCR; TCRdb stores just in-frame clones and leaves some out. The sample records about 1.5 million clones, around 97% being singletons. Sequencing was performed on naive CD4+ T cells sorted from blood. Subset meaning: CD45RA+ positively selected. The origin of the receptors is a man aged 30 to 39 in good health.

As concerns this clone: The same CDR3 is also encoded by other DNA sequences in this sample. The J gene is TRBJ2-6, the V gene TRBV28; D gene uncertain. Trimming left V 5 bases short and J 2 bases short, with 1 base between. Germline V gives CDR1 MDHEN, CDR2 SYDVKM. This CDR3 spans 12 amino acids. CDR3 sequence reads: CASSPGANVLTF. The CDR3 nucleotides read TGTGCCAGCAGTCCTGGGGCCAACGTCCTGACTTTC. The full variable domain, rest sourced from reference TRBV28 and TRBJ2-6, is DVKVTQSSRYLVKRTGEKVFLECVQDMDHENMFWYRQDPGLGLRLIYFSYDVKMKEKGDIPEGYSVSREKKERFSLILESASTNQTSMYLCASSPGANVLTFGAGSRLTVL.

DNA for the CDR3: TGCGCCAGCAGCCAAGATAAGGGGACGGCCACTGAAGCTTTCTTT. Protein: CASSQDKGTATEAFF. The chain has TRBV4-3 and TRBJ1-1; TRBD1 is a possible D gene (5 bases). Trimming took 0 bases from V and 4 from J, leaving 12 bases between them. The CDR3 is 15 amino acids. Germline assignment: CDR1 LGHNA and CDR2 YSLEER.

The chain uses TRBV28 and TRBJ2-7; either TRBD1 or TRBD2 may supply D (5 bases each). V gave up 8 bases and J gave up 0 bases, with 17 bases separating them. Per the germline V gene, CDR1 is MDHEN and CDR2 is SYDVKM. The CDR3 is 15 residues long. CDR3 residues: CASVGTVWGSYEQYF. The CDR3 DNA is TGTGCCAGCGTTGGGACGGTCTGGGGCTCCTACGAGCAGTACTTC.

This rearrangement joins TRBV6-1 to TRBJ1-1, with D possibly being TRBD1 (6 bases). Germline CDR1 reads MNHNS; CDR2 reads SASEGT. The CDR3 totals 13 residues. V was trimmed by 2 bases and J by 7 bases, leaving 11 bases between them. DNA of the CDR3: TGTGCCAGCAGTGAAACTCAGGACAGTGAAGCTTTCTTT. This translates into CASSETQDSEAFF.

V gene TRBV10-1 combines with J gene TRBJ1-5; D may be TRBD1 (5 bases). CDR1 WNHNN and CDR2 SYGVQD come from the germline V gene (reference sequence). This CDR3 has 13 amino acids. Trimming took off 1 base at V and 10 bases at J, with 11 bases between the two ends. The chain's CDR3 is CASSECQGCPQHF. In DNA form, the CDR3 reads TGCGCCAGCAGTGAGTGTCAGGGTTGCCCCCAGCATTTT.

This rearrangement joins TRBV9 to TRBJ2-1, with 14 nucleotides matching TRBD2. The CDR3 consists of 16 residues. Germline assignment: CDR1 SGDLS and CDR2 YYNGEE. J gave up 9 bases and V 4 bases, and 9 bases lay outside the gene matches. CDR3 sequence: CASSPQTSGRVGEQFF. The DNA for the CDR3 is TGTGCCAGCAGCCCGCAGACTAGCGGGAGGGTTGGTGAGCAGTTCTTC.

The chain uses TRBV30 and TRBJ1-1; D is undetermined. Per the germline V gene, CDR1 is GTSNPN and CDR2 is SVGIG (reference sequence). V gave up 1 base and J gave up 0 bases, with 12 bases separating them. CDR3 length equals 15 residues. CDR3 sequence (DNA): TGTGCCTGGAGTGCCAACCTCAGAATGAACACTGAAGCTTTCTTT. Its translation is CAWSANLRMNTEAFF.

J is TRBJ2-7 and V is TRBV5-4; 9 nucleotides align to TRBD2. CDR1 SGHNT and CDR2 YYREEE come from the germline V gene (reference sequence). The CDR3 is 14 residues long. Trimming took 4 bases from V and 4 from J; bases not matched to a gene: 6. The CDR3 spells CASSRQREAYEQYF. The CDR3 coding sequence is TGTGCCAGCAGCCGACAGCGGGAGGCTTACGAGCAGTACTTC. The whole variable domain, remainder taken from reference TRBV5-4 and TRBJ2-7, is ETGVTQSPTHLIKTRGQQVTLRCSSQSGHNTVSWYQQALGQGPQFIFQYYREEENGRGNFPPRFSGLQFPNYSSELNVNALELDDSALYLCASSRQREAYEQYFGPGTRLTVT.

This chain connects TRBV29-1 to TRBJ2-7; TRBD2 agrees at 9 bases. With V trimmed by 4 bases and J by 7 bases, 5 bases remained unmatched. The germline V gene has CDR1 SQVTM and CDR2 ANQGSEA. CDR3 length: 12 amino acids. Written as DNA, the CDR3 is TGCAGCGTTGTGACTAGCGGAAGGGAGCAGTACTTC. This codes for CSVVTSGREQYF.